This note documents a single TCR beta chain sequence. The method was immunoSEQ multiplex PCR; TCRdb's version includes in-frame clones alone and lacks a portion of them. This repertoire shows tens of thousands of clones, 80% to 90% found once; its top ten account for roughly 31%. This CDR3 has 15 amino acids. Germline V gene lookup returns CDR1 MRHNA and CDR2 SNTAGT. Trimming pared 3 bases from V and 10 bases from J, leaving 16 bases between. The entry originates in a study of T cell responses to AZD1222 COVID-19 vaccine. This receptor was obtained from an adult who received the AZD1222 COVID-19 vaccine. The input for sequencing was peripheral blood, taken 28 days after the second AZD1222 dose. The V and J genes are TRBV6-4 and TRBJ1-6, with TRBD1 as a possible D gene (5 bases). CDR3 amino acids: CASSEQNRGESPLHF. The CDR3 nucleotides are TGTGCCAGCAGTGAACAGAATCGAGGGGAATCACCCCTCCACTTT.